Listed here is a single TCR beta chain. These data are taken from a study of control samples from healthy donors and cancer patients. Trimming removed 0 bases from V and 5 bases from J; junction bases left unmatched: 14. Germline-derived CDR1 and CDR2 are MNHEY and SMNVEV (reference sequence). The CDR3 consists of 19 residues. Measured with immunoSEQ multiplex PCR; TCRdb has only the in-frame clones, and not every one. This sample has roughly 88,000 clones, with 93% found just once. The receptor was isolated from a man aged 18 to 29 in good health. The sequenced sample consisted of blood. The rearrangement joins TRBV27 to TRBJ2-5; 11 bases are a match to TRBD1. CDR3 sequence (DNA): TGTGCCAGCAGTTTATCGATCCGGACAGGGGGCGGCCTCCGGGAGACCCAGTACTTC. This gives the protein CASSLSIRTGGGLRETQYF.